These 19 T cell receptor beta chains were sequenced from one sample in a study of blood T cell repertoires in COVID-19. Clones were read by immunoSEQ multiplex PCR, and TCRdb kept only the in-frame ones, dropping some. The sample includes around 160,000 clones, about four fifths seen only once; the top ten take around 14%. Source material: peripheral blood. All receptors derive from an elderly woman with acute or convalescent COVID-19.

The gene calls are TRBV18 and TRBJ2-1, with TRBD1 identical over 7 bases. Trimming at V came to 1 base and at J to 7 bases, leaving 13 bases not matched to a gene. In germline, CDR1 is KGHSH, CDR2 LQKENI. This CDR3 is 17 amino acids long. CDR3 sequence: CASSPRSGGQLGNEQFF. In nucleotides, the CDR3 is TGTGCCAGCTCACCACGGTCAGGGGGACAGCTTGGGAATGAGCAGTTCTTC.

This chain connects TRBV11-2 to TRBJ2-2, with D unclear. V lost 1 base and J 1 base, leaving 4 bases between the germline ends. This CDR3 is 14 amino acids long. Germline CDR1 SGHAT, CDR2 FQNNGV. The CDR3: CASSLVVNTGELFF. The DNA for the CDR3 is TGTGCCAGCAGCTTAGTAGTGAACACCGGGGAGCTGTTTTTT.

The chain uses TRBV7-9 and TRBJ2-7; 7 bases align to TRBD1. Trimming took 4 bases from V and 2 from J; bases not matched to a gene: 5. Germline assignment: CDR1 SEHNR and CDR2 FQNEAQ (reference sequence). The CDR3 runs 14 residues. CDR3 protein: CASSSGQNPYEQYF. CDR3 nucleotide sequence: TGTGCCAGCAGCTCGGGACAGAACCCCTACGAGCAGTACTTC.

The chain combines TRBV5-1 with TRBJ2-3; the D gene is possibly TRBD2 (5 bases). Between the trimmed V and J ends, which lost 3 bases and 9 bases, there was a span of 23 bases. Germline V lookup: CDR1 SGHRS, CDR2 YFSETQ. The CDR3 totals 16 residues. The CDR3 region has the DNA TGCGCCAGCAGCTCCGGTCAGCTGGCGGGCGGTAGCACGCAGTATTTT. Translating gives CASSSGQLAGGSTQYF.

The V call is TRBV21-1, the J call TRBJ1-2. TRBV21-1 represents a pseudogene. The CDR3 length is 15 residues. CDR3 protein: CASSKGFSGNYGYTF. The CDR3 DNA reads TGTGCCAGCAGCAAAGGTTTTAGTGGTAATTATGGCTACACCTTC.

The V and J genes are TRBV29-1 and TRBJ1-4; 8 positions match TRBD1. V shed 7 bases, J shed 2 bases, and the junction held 12 bases outside the gene matches. The CDR3 is made up of 16 amino acids. Germline CDR1 is SQVTM and CDR2 is ANQGSEA. The chain's CDR3 is CSAKDREVGTNEKLFF. The CDR3 bases are TGCAGCGCTAAGGACAGGGAGGTCGGGACTAATGAAAAACTGTTTTTT.

The chain carries TRBV6-1 and TRBJ1-2, with 7 bases fitting TRBD1. This CDR3 has 15 amino acids. The junction had 7 bases not matched to a gene; V was cut back by 2 bases and J by 4 bases. Germline CDR1 is MNHNS and CDR2 is SASEGT. The CDR3 loop reads CASSESLGTAYGYTF. The CDR3 DNA sequence: TGTGCCAGCAGTGAAAGTCTCGGGACAGCCTATGGCTACACCTTC.

This clone has only a few counts. The chain is built from TRBV11-2 and TRBJ1-1, with D possibly being TRBD1 (5 bases). Trimming cost V 6 bases and J 0 bases, with 17 bases left between them. CDR1 SGHAT and CDR2 FQNNGV come from the germline V gene. The CDR3 has 16 amino acids. Here the CDR3 DNA reads TGTGCCAGCAGTCCTCAGGAAGGGGCTATGAACACTGAAGCTTTCTTT. Protein product: CASSPQEGAMNTEAFF.

The chain is built from TRBV6-7 and TRBJ2-7; TRBD1 matches 10 bases. TRBV6-7 is identified as an open reading frame with a role that is uncertain. CDR3 length: 12 amino acids. With 10 bases clipped from V and 3 bases from J, the junction kept 3 bases outside the gene matches. CDR3 nucleotide sequence: TGTGCCAATGGACAGGGGGGCTACGAGCAGTACTTC. This gives the protein CANGQGGYEQYF.

The chain employs TRBV5-4 and TRBJ2-7; the match to TRBD2 covers 10 bases. The CDR3 runs to 15 residues. Germline CDR1 and CDR2: SGHNT and YYREEE (reference sequence). V was pared by 3 bases and J by 4 bases, with 7 bases of the junction left unmatched. The CDR3 bases are TGTGCCAGCAGCTATGAAACTAGCGGGGTTTACGAGCAGTACTTC. This gives the protein CASSYETSGVYEQYF.

This clone was found a few times. CDR3 in DNA: TGTGCCAGCACTATGACTAGCGACTTTACAGATACGCAGTATTTT. Translation gives CASTMTSDFTDTQYF. The gene calls are TRBV9 and TRBJ2-3; 8 bases map to TRBD2. The CDR3 has 15 amino acids. Germline assignment: CDR1 SGDLS and CDR2 YYNGEE. Trimming at V came to 6 bases and at J to 3 bases, leaving 9 bases not matched to a gene.

The V call is TRBV18, the J call TRBJ1-6; 7 positions match TRBD1. Looked up from germline, CDR1 is KGHSH and CDR2 is LQKENI. The V gene end was trimmed by 2 bases and the J gene end by 10 bases; junction bases not matched to a gene: 8. The CDR3 covers 15 residues. CDR3 in amino acids: CASSPRQGFGSPLHF. The CDR3 nucleotides read TGTGCCAGCTCACCAAGACAGGGTTTTGGGTCACCCCTCCACTTT.

The chain links TRBV28 to TRBJ2-1; 16 nucleotides agree with TRBD2. This CDR3 is 19 amino acids long. CDR1 and CDR2 from the germline V gene are MDHEN and SYDVKM. Germline trimming cut 4 bases from V and 2 bases from J; bases unmatched to any gene: 8. The CDR3: CASSSPGTSGRGAYNEQFF. CDR3 coding DNA: TGTGCCAGCAGTTCCCCCGGGACTAGCGGGAGGGGGGCCTACAATGAGCAGTTCTTC.

CDR3 in DNA: TGTGCCAGCAGCGGTAGACAGGGTGCATACAATGAGCAGTTCTTC. Its translation: CASSGRQGAYNEQFF. This sequence joins TRBV9 and TRBJ2-1; 7 bases match TRBD1. Germline CDR1 reads SGDLS; CDR2 reads YYNGEE. V was pared by 3 bases and J by 4 bases, with 7 bases of the junction left unmatched. CDR3 size: 15 residues.

The rearrangement joins TRBV5-1 to TRBJ2-3; D is uncertain. There are 12 residues in the CDR3. V lost 2 bases, J lost 5 bases, and 6 bases lay in between. CDR1 and CDR2 from the germline V gene are SGHRS and YFSETQ. DNA for the CDR3: TGCGCCAGCAGCTTCAGGCGAGATACGCAGTATTTT. It specifies CASSFRRDTQYF.

This rearrangement joins TRBV28 to TRBJ2-7; possible D gene TRBD2, 6 bases. V was trimmed by 8 bases and J by 0 bases, leaving 17 bases between them. Germline V gene data show CDR1 as MDHEN and CDR2 as SYDVKM. The CDR3 totals 15 residues. CDR3 sequence (DNA): TGTGCCAGCGGGCTAAGGGGCGGGACCTCCTACGAGCAGTACTTC. This translates into CASGLRGGTSYEQYF.

The chain recombines TRBV11-2 with TRBJ2-1; 10 bases match TRBD2. The CDR3 sequence is 15 residues long. Germline V gives CDR1 SGHAT, CDR2 FQNNGV. The junction had 7 bases not matched to a gene; V was cut back by 4 bases and J by 7 bases. The CDR3: CASSWASGGRNEQFF. CDR3 coding DNA: TGTGCCAGCAGCTGGGCTAGCGGGGGCAGGAATGAGCAGTTCTTC.

V is TRBV19 and J is TRBJ2-1, with 9 positions matching TRBD1. Per the germline V gene, CDR1 is LNHDA and CDR2 is SQIVND (reference sequence). This CDR3 contains 15 residues. Trimming at V came to 7 bases and at J to 2 bases, leaving 6 bases not matched to a gene. The CDR3 DNA reads as TGTGCCAGTATTGACAGGGGGGGGGCCTACAATGAGCAGTTCTTC. Translating gives CASIDRGGAYNEQFF.

The chain joins TRBV5-1 to TRBJ1-6, with D perhaps matching TRBD1 (6 bases). CDR1 and CDR2 from the germline V gene are SGHRS and YFSETQ. The V gene lost 0 bases and the J gene lost 5 bases, with 9 bases spanning the gap. This CDR3 is built from 15 residues. CDR3 nucleotide sequence: TGCGCCAGCAGCTTGGAAGCAGGGGATAATTCACCCCTCCACTTT. This gives the protein CASSLEAGDNSPLHF.